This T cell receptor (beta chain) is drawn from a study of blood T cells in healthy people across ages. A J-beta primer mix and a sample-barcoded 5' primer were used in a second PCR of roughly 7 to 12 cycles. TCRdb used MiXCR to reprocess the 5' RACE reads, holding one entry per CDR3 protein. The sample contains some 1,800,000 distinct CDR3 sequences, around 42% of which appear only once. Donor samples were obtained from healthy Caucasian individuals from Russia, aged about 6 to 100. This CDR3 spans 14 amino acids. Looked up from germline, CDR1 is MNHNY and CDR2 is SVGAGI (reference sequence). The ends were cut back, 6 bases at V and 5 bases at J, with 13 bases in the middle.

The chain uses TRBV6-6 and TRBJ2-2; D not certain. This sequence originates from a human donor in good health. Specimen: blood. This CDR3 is CASRGRWPTGELFF. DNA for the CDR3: TGTGCCAGCAGAGGCAGGTGGCCAACCGGGGAGCTGTTTTTT.